These 8 T cell receptor beta chains share one sample of origin, sequenced in a study of T cell responses to AZD1222 COVID-19 vaccine. The method was immunoSEQ multiplex PCR; TCRdb's version includes in-frame clones alone and lacks a portion of them. The sample has some 66,000 clones; roughly nine tenths are singletons. Source: peripheral blood, taken 28 days after the second AZD1222 dose. These TCRs come from an adult who received the AZD1222 COVID-19 vaccine.

This sequence joins TRBV18 and TRBJ1-2; no clear D. Per germline, CDR1 KGHSH and CDR2 LQKENI. Trimming left V 2 bases short and J 6 bases short, with 13 bases between. The CDR3 consists of 14 residues. CDR3 sequence reads: CASSPNPGEDGYTF. The CDR3 DNA reads as TGTGCCAGCTCACCAAATCCTGGTGAGGATGGCTACACCTTC.

The V gene is TRBV29-1, the J gene TRBJ2-1; TRBD1 matches at 7 bases. Germline V gene data show CDR1 as SQVTM and CDR2 as ANQGSEA. The junction had 4 bases not matched to a gene; V was cut back by 2 bases and J by 12 bases. CDR3 length equals 11 residues. The CDR3 region has the DNA TGCAGCGTTGAAAAGGGGGCTAGGCAGTTCTTC. This sequence encodes CSVEKGARQFF.

This chain joins TRBV7-2 and TRBJ1-5, with 10 bases lining up with TRBD1. Per the germline V gene, CDR1 is SGHTA and CDR2 is FQGNSA. V shed 5 bases and J 6 bases; nucleotides not matched to a gene: 7. CDR3 size: 15 residues. CDR3 amino acids: CASSQKTGGVQPQHF. As DNA, the CDR3 is TGTGCCAGCAGCCAAAAGACAGGGGGCGTTCAGCCCCAGCATTTT. Drawing the rest from reference TRBV7-2 and TRBJ1-5, the complete variable domain is GAGVSQSPSNKVTEKGKDVELRCDPISGHTALYWYRQSLGQGLEFLIYFQGNSAPDKSGLPSDRFSAERTGGSVSTLTIQRTQQEDSAVYLCASSQKTGGVQPQHFGDGTRLSIL.

In DNA, the CDR3 is TGTGCCAGCAGTCTCCCCTGGGGTTATCAGCCCCAGCATTTT. Translation gives CASSLPWGYQPQHF. The chain couples TRBV28 to TRBJ1-5, with D unclear. Germline CDR1 and CDR2: MDHEN and SYDVKM. The CDR3 sequence is 14 residues long. V was clipped by 5 bases and J by 5 bases, with 13 bases between them.

The chain links TRBV11-3 to TRBJ1-4, with no clear D. Trimming pared 1 base from V and 3 bases from J, leaving 6 bases between. CDR3 length equals 14 residues. Germline V gene data show CDR1 as SGHNT and CDR2 as YENEEA. As DNA, the CDR3 is TGTGCCAGCAGCTTAGGGCGGGCTAATGAAAAACTGTTTTTT. Translated: CASSLGRANEKLFF. Full variable domain (outside the CDR3, taken from reference TRBV11-3 and TRBJ1-4): EAGVVQSPRYKIIEKKQPVAFWCNPISGHNTLYWYLQNLGQGPELLIRYENEEAVDDSQLPKDRFSAERLKGVDSTLKIQPAELGDSAVYLCASSLGRANEKLFFGSGTQLSVL.

The chain joins TRBV5-1 to TRBJ2-7; D remains unclear. Trimming removed 4 bases at V and 2 bases at J, with 10 bases between. CDR1 is SGHRS and CDR2 is YFSETQ in the germline V gene. The CDR3 totals 13 residues. CDR3 amino acids: CASSQSSTYEQYF. In DNA form, the CDR3 reads TGCGCCAGCAGCCAGAGTTCCACCTACGAGCAGTACTTC.

Comments on this clone: A junction boundary mismatches the germline segment, possibly from a read error. In DNA form, the CDR3 reads TGTGCCAGCAGCCGGAGGGAGGGAACTTCCTATAATTTACCCCTCCACTTT. Translating it yields CASSRREGTSYNLPLHF. The chain combines TRBV3-1 (or the pseudogene TRBV3-2) with TRBJ1-6, with unresolved D. The CDR3 loop spans 17 amino acids. Looked up from germline, CDR1 is LGHDT and CDR2 is YNNKEL (reference sequence).

The rearrangement links TRBV19 to TRBJ2-3, with 9 bases lining up with TRBD1. The CDR3 spans 15 residues. The germline V gene has CDR1 LNHDA and CDR2 SQIVND (reference sequence). V lost 1 base and J lost 5; bases outside the gene matches: 4. CDR3 residues: CASSIGGQGGDTQYF. As DNA, the CDR3 is TGTGCCAGTAGTATAGGGGGACAGGGAGGAGATACGCAGTATTTT.